This T cell receptor (beta chain) was sequenced during a study of Ad26.COV2.S vaccination and SARS-CoV-2 variants. Study findings and constraints: Responses of spike-specific T cells (both CD8+ and CD4+) reportedly showed substantial breadth after vaccination.

Treatment meaning: approximately 18 received Ad26.COV2.S at low or high dose, single or two shots; 5 received placebo; per-sample allocation not given. Sampling was performed 63 days after the first vaccine or placebo injection. In Boston, an adult donor aged 18-55 years took part. The V end was cut by 3 bases, the J end by 0 bases, with 8 bases between. CDR3 length: 14 residues. Germline V gene sequence: CDR1 SNHLY, CDR2 FYNNEI. Comment on this clone: Its antigen is not identified.

The method was immunoSEQ multiplex PCR; TCRdb's version includes in-frame clones alone and lacks a portion of them. The table includes about 430,000 clones, 80% to 95% detected once. The chain couples TRBV2 to TRBJ1-1; no firm D call. The TCR sequence derives from a person aged 18-60 years who received the Ad26.COV2.S COVID-19 vaccine or a placebo. Here the sequenced sample was peripheral blood, taken in a trial of Ad26.COV2.S vaccine versus placebo. The CDR3 sequence: CASSEINLNTEAFF. The DNA of the CDR3 is TGTGCCAGCAGTGAGATAAACTTGAACACTGAAGCTTTCTTT.